This TCR beta chain was retrieved from a study of T cell repertoires in cytomegalovirus infection. Study in general: A matching HLA type, together with CMV infection, was signaled by public TCR beta signatures. Findings of the study overall: Predominance within the ex vivo response was attributable to HLA-C-restricted CMV-specific TCR beta clonotypes. Using cumulative public TCR beta family frequency, the authors identified those who carried CMV together with the relevant HLA.

The germline V and J ends were trimmed by 0 bases and 8 bases, with 11 bases remaining between them. The CDR3 consists of 13 residues. Germline V gene data show CDR1 as DFQATT and CDR2 as SNEGSKA (reference sequence). As for this clonotype: Its target is not known.

TCRdb used MiXCR to reprocess the reads, holding one entry per CDR3 protein. The repertoire consists of fewer than 700,000 distinct CDR3 sequences, with roughly 24% occurring once and the leading ten covering 7.5% to 9%. The material sequenced was CD8+ T cells from PBMCs. V and J are TRBV20-1 and TRBJ2-1, with D possibly being TRBD2 (5 bases). This receptor was obtained from a human donor in good health (CMV status not recorded). Some clones in this sample may be carry-over from other donors' samples. CDR3 region: CSARDEGTDEQFF. The CDR3 coding sequence is TGCAGTGCTAGAGATGAGGGAACCGATGAGCAGTTCTTC.